This TCR beta chain was identified during a study of immune evolution from preneoplasia to lung adenocarcinoma. This CDR3 is 14 amino acids long. J was trimmed by 0 bases and V by 2 bases; bases with no gene match: 1. The germline CDR1 and CDR2 sequences are SGHRS and YFSETQ. Study outcomes and limitations: Top clone share appeared to fall from AAH through AIS, MIA, adenocarcinoma. Clonality was highest in normal lung, lower in later-stage lesions apparently.

Clones were read by immunoSEQ multiplex PCR, and TCRdb kept only the in-frame ones, dropping some. This sample has roughly 5,000 clones; around 76% occur once, and the top ten carry about 8.1%. Regarding this clone: What it binds is unknown.

Specimen: FFPE adjacent normal lung tissue. This clonotype originated in a person aged 55-80 years with lung adenocarcinoma. This chain uses TRBV5-1 with TRBJ1-2, with TRBD1 identical over 7 bases. The CDR3 DNA sequence: TGCGCCAGCAGCTTTGGGACAGCTAACTATGGCTACACCTTC. Translating gives CASSFGTANYGYTF.